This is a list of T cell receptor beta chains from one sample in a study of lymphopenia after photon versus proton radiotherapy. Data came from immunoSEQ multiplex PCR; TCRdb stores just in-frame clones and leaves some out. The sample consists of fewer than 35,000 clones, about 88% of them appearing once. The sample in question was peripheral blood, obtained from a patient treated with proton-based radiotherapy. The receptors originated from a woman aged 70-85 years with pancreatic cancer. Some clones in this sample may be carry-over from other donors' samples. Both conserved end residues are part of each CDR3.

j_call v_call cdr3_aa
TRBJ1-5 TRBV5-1 CASSLDNSQNQPQHF
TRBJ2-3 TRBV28 CASSFERSTDTQYF
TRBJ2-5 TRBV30 CAWSGQGTAQYF
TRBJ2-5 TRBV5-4 CASSLGGTSGETQYF
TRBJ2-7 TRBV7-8 CASSAREGAYEQYF
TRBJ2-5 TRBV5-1 CASSSREWETQYF
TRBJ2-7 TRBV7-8 CASSFAGAREQYF
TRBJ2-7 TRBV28 CASSLGQSEYEQYF
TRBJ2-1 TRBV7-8 CASSLDSRDNEQFF
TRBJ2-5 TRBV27 CASSFLGNGETQYF